The 16 T cell receptor beta chains in this list originate from one sample, sequenced in a study of T cells after yellow fever vaccination. One entry per CDR3 protein results from TCRdb running MiXCR on the 5' RACE reads. The sample records under 150,000 distinct CDR3 sequences, 6.5% to 8.5% being singletons. This specimen was CD4+ T cells sorted from PBMCs, taken 5 days after the yellow fever booster vaccination. These receptors all stem from a young man who received the YFV17D yellow fever vaccine.

This clonotype was observed at least ten times. This rearrangement joins TRBV5-1 to TRBJ2-7; TRBD2 aligns across 12 bases. V lost 4 bases and J lost 0; bases outside the gene matches: 8. The CDR3 covers 17 residues. The germline gives CDR1 SGHRS, CDR2 YFSETQ. The CDR3 here is CASSPRTSGTVSYEQYF. CDR3 nucleotides: TGCGCCAGCAGCCCCCGGACTAGCGGGACCGTCTCCTACGAGCAGTACTTC.

This clonotype has a count of ten or more. The V gene is TRBV7-9, the J gene TRBJ2-6; D is undetermined. The V gene's germline CDR1 is SEHNR and CDR2 FQNEAQ (reference sequence). This CDR3 comprises 13 residues. Trimming removed 0 bases from V and 13 bases from J, with 10 bases in between. CDR3 in amino acids: CASSLAASPVLTF. As DNA, the CDR3 is TGTGCCAGCAGCTTAGCGGCTTCCCCAGTCCTGACTTTC.

Many counts were recorded for this clonotype. This chain joins TRBV5-6 and TRBJ2-1; 7 nucleotides agree with TRBD2. Germline lookup yields CDR1 SGHDT and CDR2 YYEEEE. J lost 4 bases, V lost 5 bases, and 9 bases had no gene match. This CDR3 comprises 15 residues. The CDR3 DNA reads as TGTGCCAGCAGATGGACTAGTCTCGGTTACAATGAGCAGTTCTTC. Amino acid sequence: CASRWTSLGYNEQFF.

Concerning this clonotype itself: Possible read error: a much larger clone is one base away. The J gene is TRBJ2-7, the V gene TRBV5-5, with 7 bases matching TRBD1. V shed 4 bases, J shed 0 bases, and the junction held 7 bases outside the gene matches. In germline, CDR1 is SGHKS, CDR2 YYEKEE (reference sequence). The CDR3 length is 15 residues. CDR3 sequence reads: CASSTKGQSSYEQYF. The CDR3 DNA is TGTGCCAGCAGCACCAAGGGACAGAGCTCCTACGAGCAGTACTTC.

The chain carries TRBV4-3 and TRBJ2-5; D may be TRBD1 (5 bases). The germline CDR1 and CDR2 sequences are LGHNA and YSLEER. V was clipped by 1 base and J by 4 bases, with 10 bases between them. The CDR3 is 14 residues long. Here the CDR3 reads CASSQGAGSETQYF. DNA of the CDR3: TGCGCCAGCAGCCAAGGGGCAGGGTCAGAGACCCAGTACTTC.

The chain employs TRBV20-1 and TRBJ2-5; 13 positions agree with TRBD2. The CDR3 runs 18 residues. V was pared by 3 bases and J by 5 bases, with 15 bases of the junction left unmatched. Germline values: CDR1 DFQATT, CDR2 SNEGSKA (reference sequence). The CDR3 sequence is CSASPRRTSGSPLETQYF. The CDR3 nucleotides are TGCAGTGCTAGTCCCCGGCGGACTAGCGGGAGCCCACTGGAGACCCAGTACTTC.

This clonotype was picked up many times. The J gene is TRBJ2-6, the V gene TRBV5-1, with D perhaps matching TRBD2 (6 bases). The germline gives CDR1 SGHRS, CDR2 YFSETQ. Trimming removed 4 bases from V and 2 bases from J, with 22 bases in between. The CDR3 spans 19 residues. The CDR3 nucleotides are TGCGCCAGCAGCGTTTCGGAACTAGGAGGGCCTCCTGGGGCCAACGTCCTGACTTTC. Amino acids: CASSVSELGGPPGANVLTF.

Concerning this clonotype: With a much larger clone just one base away, this may be a read error. The V call is TRBV5-4, the J call TRBJ2-2, with D tentatively TRBD2 (6 bases). Per germline, CDR1 SGHNT and CDR2 YYREEE (reference sequence). Deletions cut 4 bases from V and 2 bases from J, with 15 bases between. CDR3 length equals 16 residues. The CDR3 sequence: CASSPGLVANTGELFF. CDR3 coding DNA: TGTGCCAGCAGCCCGGGACTGGTAGCAAACACCGGGGAGCTGTTTTTT.

This clonotype showed up just a few times. The chain employs TRBV10-1 and TRBJ1-4; D perhaps matches TRBD1 (5 bases). The CDR3 has 14 residues. V gave up 6 bases and J gave up 5 bases, with 13 bases separating them. CDR1 and CDR2 (germline): WNHNN, SYGVQD (reference sequence). This chain's CDR3 is CASSAGTGNEKLFF. The CDR3 coding sequence is TGCGCCAGCAGCGCCGGGACTGGGAATGAAAAACTGTTTTTT.

The V and J genes are TRBV19 and TRBJ1-6; no clear D. The germline V gene has CDR1 LNHDA and CDR2 SQIVND (reference sequence). The CDR3 totals 15 residues. V was clipped by 5 bases and J by 0 bases, with 8 bases between them. The CDR3 protein is CASSVPSSYNSPLHF. The CDR3 nucleotides are TGTGCCAGTAGTGTTCCGAGCTCCTATAATTCACCCCTCCACTTT.

This clonotype was detected ten times or more. This chain connects TRBV20-1 to TRBJ2-3; 7 nucleotides agree with TRBD2. V lost 2 bases to trimming and J lost 2 bases; unmatched junction nucleotides: 7. CDR1 is DFQATT, CDR2 SNEGSKA, per germline (reference sequence). CDR3 length: 15 amino acids. CDR3 coding DNA: TGCAGTGCTAGATTATATGCGGGAGTCACAGATACGCAGTATTTT. Amino acid sequence: CSARLYAGVTDTQYF.

At least ten counts were recorded for this clonotype. The chain uses TRBV19 and TRBJ2-3, with D unresolved. The length of the CDR3 is 13 residues. Trimming stripped 5 bases from V and 4 bases from J, with 10 bases between. CDR1 is LNHDA and CDR2 is SQIVND in the germline V gene (reference sequence). The chain's CDR3 is CASSPPWADTQYF. In nucleotides, the CDR3 is TGTGCCAGTAGTCCCCCTTGGGCAGATACGCAGTATTTT.

This clonotype was detected ten times or more. This chain connects TRBV20-1 to TRBJ2-5, with 12 nucleotides matching TRBD2. The germline V gene has CDR1 DFQATT and CDR2 SNEGSKA (reference sequence). V trimming: 6 bases; J trimming: 5 bases; junction bases outside the gene matches: 7. This CDR3 has 14 residues. In DNA form, the CDR3 reads TGCAGTGCCCAGACTAGCGGGAGCGGGGAGACCCAGTACTTC. Residues: CSAQTSGSGETQYF.

This clonotype was seen at least ten times. The V gene is TRBV7-2, the J gene TRBJ2-7; TRBD2 matches at 8 bases. The CDR3 loop spans 16 amino acids. The trim removed 5 bases at V and 1 base at J, leaving 10 bases unmatched. Germline V gives CDR1 SGHTA, CDR2 FQGNSA. The chain's CDR3 is CASSPAPSGSSYEQYF. The CDR3 DNA follows: TGTGCCAGCAGCCCTGCGCCTAGCGGGTCTTCCTACGAGCAGTACTTC.

This clonotype was counted at least ten times. The chain couples TRBV10-3 to TRBJ2-1; 7 bases are shared with TRBD2. This CDR3 is built from 16 residues. CDR1 is ENHRY and CDR2 is SYGVKD in the germline V gene. The ends lost 8 bases at V and 3 bases at J; junction bases unmatched: 13. Written as DNA, the CDR3 is TGTGCCATCTCGGCGGCGGGTCTAGCGGACTACAATGAGCAGTTCTTC. Translation gives CAISAAGLADYNEQFF.

Many counts were recorded for this clonotype. The V gene is TRBV20-1, the J gene TRBJ2-7; D remains unclear. The germline gives CDR1 DFQATT, CDR2 SNEGSKA (reference sequence). Trimming pared 6 bases from V and 3 bases from J, leaving 18 bases between. The CDR3 runs to 14 residues. CDR3 nucleotides: TGCAGTGCGGTTGGGTCCTCAAGTGTCTACGAGCAGTACTTC. This sequence encodes CSAVGSSSVYEQYF.